The 13 T cell receptor beta chains below were found in one sample sequenced in a study of T cells in Graves' hyperthyroidism and ophthalmopathy. TCR beta CDR3 regions were amplified from RNA. The HTBI set primed first-round TCR CDR3 RT-PCR. In TCRdb, the multiplex PCR reads were re-called with MiXCR into one record per CDR3 protein. The sample includes approximately 410,000 distinct CDR3 sequences, approximately 14% of them seen just once. What was sequenced was blood. The receptors derive from a man aged 18 to 30 with Graves' ophthalmopathy.

This clonotype was observed a handful of times. CDR3 region: CATSWNPGGPNQPQHF. In nucleotides, the CDR3 is TGTGCCACCAGCTGGAATCCAGGGGGCCCGAATCAGCCCCAGCATTTT. This rearrangement joins TRBV15 to TRBJ1-5; 8 bases match TRBD1. V shed 5 bases and J 4 bases; nucleotides not matched to a gene: 10. Germline V gene sequence: CDR1 LNHNV, CDR2 YYDKDF (reference sequence). There are 16 residues in the CDR3.

V gene TRBV19 combines with J gene TRBJ1-5, with 8 bases matching TRBD1. V lost 2 bases and J lost 0; bases outside the gene matches: 9. The V gene's germline CDR1 is LNHDA and CDR2 SQIVND (reference sequence). This CDR3 region has 18 residues. The DNA of the CDR3 is TGTGCCAGTAGTATAACGGACAGGGAAAGAAGTAGCAATCAGCCCCAGCATTTT. Encoded protein: CASSITDRERSSNQPQHF.

The chain couples TRBV15 to TRBJ2-3, with D possibly matching TRBD2 (6 bases). Trimming took off 2 bases at V and 4 bases at J, with 16 bases between the two ends. The CDR3 has 16 amino acids. Germline V gene lookup returns CDR1 LNHNV and CDR2 YYDKDF (reference sequence). This CDR3 is CATSRSRLVRADTQYF. The CDR3 bases are TGTGCCACCAGCAGAAGCCGACTAGTGCGGGCAGATACGCAGTATTTT. The whole variable domain, remainder taken from reference TRBV15 and TRBJ2-3, is DAMVIQNPRYQVTQFGKPVTLSCSQTLNHNVMYWYQQKSSQAPKLLFHYYDKDFNNEADTPDNFQSRRPNTSFCFLDIRSPGLGDTAMYLCATSRSRLVRADTQYFGPGTRLTVL.

A word on this clonotype: A read error is possible here, since a much larger clone lies one base away. This chain connects TRBV6-2 or TRBV6-3 to TRBJ2-5; 7 nucleotides agree with TRBD2. Germline values: CDR1 MNHEY, CDR2 SVGEGT. The CDR3 runs to 15 residues. CDR3 nucleotides: TGTACCAGCAGTTACGGGGGGAAGGAACAAGAGACCCAGTACTTC. This sequence encodes CTSSYGGKEQETQYF.

This clonotype was seen at least ten times. V is TRBV27 and J is TRBJ2-5, with 8 nucleotides matching TRBD2. Germline values: CDR1 MNHEY, CDR2 SMNVEV (reference sequence). V was pared by 8 bases and J by 5 bases, with 7 bases of the junction left unmatched. This CDR3 is built from 13 residues. CDR3 DNA sequence: TGTGCCAGCCGGTACCGGGGGGGGGAGACCCAGTACTTC. Its protein product is CASRYRGGETQYF.

A note on this clonotype: A much larger clone differs by one base, so this may be a read error. The chain links TRBV25-1 to TRBJ2-7; TRBD1 agrees at 7 bases. The DNA end lines up better with TRBJ2-1; the J call may be wrong. Per germline, CDR1 MGHDK and CDR2 SYGVNS. This CDR3 is built from 15 residues. The CDR3 here is CASSELRDSSYEQFF. CDR3 sequence (DNA): TGTGCCAGCAGTGAATTAAGGGACAGCTCCTACGAGCAGTTCTTC.

This clonotype was observed many times. This chain joins TRBV12-3 or TRBV12-4 and TRBJ2-3; tentative D call: TRBD2 (6 bases). Trimming shortened V by 2 bases and J by 4 bases, and 13 bases separated the two germline ends. This CDR3 comprises 15 residues. CDR3 nucleotides: TGTGCCAGCAGTTTATCTAGCGCTCTCCCAGATACGCAGTATTTT. This codes for CASSLSSALPDTQYF.

This chain uses TRBV5-5 with TRBJ2-1; 12 bases are a match to TRBD2. Germline values: CDR1 SGHKS, CDR2 YYEKEE (reference sequence). The CDR3 spans 19 residues. Losses at the gene ends were 2 bases for V and 1 base for J; bases not matched to a gene: 10. CDR3 region: CASSFAPGTSGQSYNEQFF. The CDR3 DNA is TGTGCCAGCAGCTTTGCGCCCGGGACTAGCGGGCAATCCTACAATGAGCAGTTCTTC.

About this clonotype itself: Being one base from a much bigger clone, this may be a read error. This chain uses TRBV19 with TRBJ1-2, with D possibly being TRBD1 (6 bases). Germline V gene sequence: CDR1 LNHDA, CDR2 SQIVND (reference sequence). V gave up 3 bases and J gave up 8 bases, with 22 bases separating them. This CDR3 comprises 16 residues. The CDR3 loop is CASSMDGVGTRGGYTF. CDR3 coding DNA: TGTGCCAGTAGTATGGACGGCGTCGGGACAAGGGGCGGCTACACCTTC.

The sample holds many counts of this clonotype. This sequence joins TRBV5-1 and TRBJ2-1; the D gene is possibly TRBD2 (5 bases). The CDR3 spans 13 residues. Germline CDR1 and CDR2: SGHRS and YFSETQ. V was pared by 5 bases and J by 2 bases, with 8 bases between. CDR3 coding DNA: TGCGCCAGCAGGGAGGAACCCTACAATGAGCAGTTCTTC. Its translation is CASREEPYNEQFF.

This clonotype appeared many times. The chain joins TRBV18 to TRBJ2-1; D not certain. Germline CDR1 is KGHSH and CDR2 is LQKENI. This CDR3 comprises 13 residues. The V end was cut by 3 bases, the J end by 7 bases, with 10 bases between. The CDR3 region is CASSPTTGNEQFF. CDR3 coding DNA: TGTGCCAGCTCACCGACCACTGGAAATGAGCAGTTCTTC.

This chain uses TRBV11-3 with TRBJ2-1; 8 nucleotides match TRBD2. This CDR3 is 16 amino acids long. V shed 3 bases, J shed 3 bases, and the junction held 7 bases outside the gene matches. Germline CDR1 is SGHNT and CDR2 is YENEEA. For the CDR3, the DNA is TGTGCCAGCAGCTTGGGTACTAGCGGAGGCTACAATGAGCAGTTCTTC. Residues: CASSLGTSGGYNEQFF.

This clonotype was recorded many times. V gene TRBV6-1 combines with J gene TRBJ2-1, with a tentative D call TRBD1 (6 bases). Germline loops: CDR1 MNHNS, CDR2 SASEGT. With 7 bases removed from V and 7 bases from J, the gap between germline ends came to 20 bases. This CDR3 has 15 amino acids. This chain's CDR3 is CASTPVGERGNEQFF. CDR3 bases: TGTGCCAGCACCCCAGTGGGGGAAAGGGGGAATGAGCAGTTCTTC.